This T cell receptor beta chain was sequenced in a study of blood T cell repertoires in COVID-19. Here immunoSEQ multiplex PCR was the method, and the copy in TCRdb shows in-frame clones only, minus some. Here the sample spans 180,000 or so clones, 65% to 85% being singletons. Trimming removed 6 bases from V and 5 bases from J, with 16 bases in between. CDR3 length: 14 residues. In germline, CDR1 is MDHEN, CDR2 SYDVKM. Recovery meant two consecutive negative NP/OP PCR tests, professional clearance, or resolved symptoms. This TCR was recovered from a man aged 40-55 years who had recovered from COVID-19. Sequencing used PBMCs or T cells enriched from blood (not recorded which). The chain links TRBV28 to TRBJ1-1; D ambiguous. The CDR3 sequence: CASSQPRSKTEAFF. CDR3 nucleotides: TGTGCCAGCAGCCAACCCCGTAGTAAGACTGAAGCTTTCTTT.